The rows below give T cell receptor beta chains drawn from one sample of a study of OX40 agonist ivuxolimab in advanced cancers. Profiled with immunoSEQ multiplex PCR; TCRdb holds only in-frame clones, not every one. The sample gives about 88,000 clones, 75% to 90% of which show up once; roughly 0.22% is in the top ten. Here the sequenced sample was CD4+ or CD8+ T cells sorted from blood, taken in a trial of the OX40 agonist ivuxolimab. These receptors all come from an adult with an advanced solid tumor such as melanoma, head and neck, liver or kidney cancer. Each CDR3 is given with its conserved first and last residue. The D gene is left open where the match is weak. A clone size is listed for some rows: how often the clone was seen (once, few, many), or a class if it is expanded.

d_call	clone_size	v_call	j_call	cdr3_aa	cdr3_nt
NA	NA	TRBV2	TRBJ1-6	CASRAGSQGSPLHF	TGTGCCAGCAGAGCGGGATCCCAAGGTTCACCCCTCCACTTT
TRBD1	NA	TRBV7-9	TRBJ1-2	CASSFWTGGYGYTF	TGTGCCAGCAGCTTCTGGACAGGGGGATATGGCTACACCTTC
TRBD2	NA	TRBV4-3	TRBJ2-1	CASSQEWSPSGRVSSYNEQFF	TGCGCCAGCAGCCAAGAGTGGTCGCCCAGCGGGAGGGTTAGCTCCTACAATGAGCAGTTCTTC
TRBD1	NA	TRBV5-6	TRBJ2-4	CASSGAGTGGDF	TGTGCCAGCAGCGGGGCTGGGACAGGGGGAGACTTC
TRBD2	NA	TRBV28	TRBJ2-6	CATGLPYSSGANVLTF	TGTGCCACGGGACTACCGTATAGCTCTGGGGCCAACGTCCTGACTTTC
NA	NA	TRBV4-1	TRBJ1-5	CASSLQTMAGQPQHF	TGCGCCAGCAGCCTACAGACAATGGCTGGTCAGCCCCAGCATTTT
TRBD2	NA	TRBV19	TRBJ2-3	CASSTRGLGDTQYF	TGTGCCAGTAGTACCAGGGGACTAGGGGATACGCAGTATTTT
TRBD1	NA	TRBV11-1	TRBJ2-7	CASSLGPGQPPAEQYF	TGTGCCAGCAGTTTGGGGCCGGGACAGCCGCCGGCCGAGCAGTACTTC
NA	NA	TRBV11-3	TRBJ2-1	CASSSNGGQGAGNEQFF	TGTGCCAGCAGTTCAAACGGGGGGCAGGGGGCAGGAAATGAGCAGTTCTTC
TRBD1	NA	TRBV10-2	TRBJ1-5	CASGPNTGGNNQPQHF	TGCGCCAGCGGCCCAAACACAGGGGGCAATAATCAGCCCCAGCATTTT
TRBD2	few	TRBV11-2	TRBJ2-7	CASSSSGEQYF	TGTGCCAGCAGCTCTAGCGGCGAGCAGTACTTC
NA	once	TRBV29-1	TRBJ2-3	CSVVEVDTQYF	TGCAGCGTTGTCGAAGTAGATACGCAGTATTTT
NA	NA	TRBV18	TRBJ1-2	CASSPPGAGNNYGYTF	TGTGCCAGCTCACCACCGGGGGCAGGGAATAACTATGGCTACACCTTC
NA	NA	TRBV28	TRBJ2-1	CASSYPRAYREQFF	TGTGCCAGCAGTTACCCCCGGGCCTATAGGGAGCAGTTCTTC
TRBD2	NA	TRBV7-2	TRBJ2-3	CASSFSLAGGPDTQYF	TGTGCCAGCAGCTTTTCCCTAGCGGGGGGCCCAGATACGCAGTATTTT
TRBD1	NA	TRBV5-1	TRBJ1-1	CASSWWTGVNTEAFF	TGCGCCAGCAGCTGGTGGACAGGGGTAAACACTGAAGCTTTCTTT
NA	once	TRBV5-4	TRBJ1-4	CASSLGRSTNEKLFF	TGTGCCAGCAGCTTGGGCAGATCAACTAATGAAAAACTGTTTTTT